This T cell receptor (beta chain) comes out of a study of blood T cell repertoires in COVID-19. Generated by immunoSEQ multiplex PCR, the TCRdb table keeps only in-frame clones and is missing some. This table has about 300,000 clones, roughly 84% appearing once. This clone was seen repeatedly, ten times or more. In germline, CDR1 is SGDLS, CDR2 YYNGEE. V gave up 1 base and J gave up 4 bases, with 8 bases separating them. This CDR3 has 14 amino acids. The material sequenced was peripheral blood. The V gene is TRBV9, the J gene TRBJ2-2; D unclear. The receptor was isolated from a human donor with COVID-19, enrolled during active disease. The donor label of this sample is uncertain. For the CDR3, the DNA is TGTGCCAGCAGCGTACGTGTCAGCACCGGGGAGCTGTTTTTT. It codes for CASSVRVSTGELFF.